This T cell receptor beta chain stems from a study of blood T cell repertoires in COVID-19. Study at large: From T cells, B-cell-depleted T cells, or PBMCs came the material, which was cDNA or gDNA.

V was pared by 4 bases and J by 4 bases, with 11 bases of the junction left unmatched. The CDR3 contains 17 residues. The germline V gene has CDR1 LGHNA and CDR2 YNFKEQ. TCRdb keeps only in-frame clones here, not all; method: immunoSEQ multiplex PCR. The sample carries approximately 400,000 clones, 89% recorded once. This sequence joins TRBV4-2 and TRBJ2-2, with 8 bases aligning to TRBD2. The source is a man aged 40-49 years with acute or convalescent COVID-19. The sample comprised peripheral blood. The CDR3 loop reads CASSPMASGSATGELFF. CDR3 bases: TGTGCCAGCAGCCCGATGGCGAGCGGGAGTGCCACCGGGGAGCTGTTTTTT.